The clone carrying this TCR beta chain was observed a handful of times. Its antigen remains unknown. The sample comes from a study of blood T cells in healthy people across ages. Overall study results and limits: More naive CD4+ cells and higher diversity marked long-lived donors relative to aged donors.

Researchers collected ten milliliters of peripheral blood from every single donor. CDR3 size: 15 residues. Trimming cost V 7 bases and J 0 bases; bases outside gene matches: 8. A sample-barcoded 5' primer and a J-beta primer mix were used in a second PCR of about 7 to 12 cycles. TCRdb processed the 5' RACE reads anew with MiXCR; each CDR3 protein has one entry. The sample shows hundreds of thousands of distinct CDR3 sequences, roughly 64% of them seen only once. Specimen: blood. The chain recombines TRBV12-3 or TRBV12-4 with TRBJ2-7; 8 nucleotides align to TRBD1. This clonotype was sampled from a man aged 30-40 years in good health. The CDR3 spells CASTEGQGGSYEQYF. CDR3 DNA sequence: TGTGCCAGCACCGAAGGACAGGGCGGCTCCTACGAGCAGTACTTC.